This TCR beta chain emerged from a study of identifying expanded T cells in peripheral blood. The V gene end was trimmed by 3 bases and the J gene end by 2 bases; junction bases not matched to a gene: 7. Germline V gene lookup returns CDR1 GTSNPN and CDR2 SVGIG (reference sequence). The length of the CDR3 is 16 residues. During the collection period, no donor immune events like infections were recorded. Assay: immunoSEQ multiplex PCR; the TCRdb copy retains only in-frame clones and omits some. The sample shows approximately 110,000 clones, about 88% of them seen only once. This sequence originates from a person aged 18 to 70 in good health. Sample: blood. The chain couples TRBV30 to TRBJ2-6; 7 nucleotides match TRBD1. The CDR3 DNA reads as TGTGCCTGGAGATCAATCCAGGGGGCTGGGGCCAACGTCCTGACTTTC. This sequence encodes CAWRSIQGAGANVLTF.